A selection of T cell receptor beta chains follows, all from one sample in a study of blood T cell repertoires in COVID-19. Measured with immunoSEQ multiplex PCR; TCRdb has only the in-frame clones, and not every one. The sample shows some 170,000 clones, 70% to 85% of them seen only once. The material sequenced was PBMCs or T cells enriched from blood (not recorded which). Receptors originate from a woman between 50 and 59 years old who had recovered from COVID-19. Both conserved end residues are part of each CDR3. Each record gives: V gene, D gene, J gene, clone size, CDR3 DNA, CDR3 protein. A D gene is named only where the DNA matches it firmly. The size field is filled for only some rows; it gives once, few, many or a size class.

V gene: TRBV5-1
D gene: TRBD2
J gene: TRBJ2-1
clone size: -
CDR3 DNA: TGCGCCAGCAGCTTCCTATTACTAGCGGAGTACAATGAGCAGTTCTTC
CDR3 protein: CASSFLLLAEYNEQFF

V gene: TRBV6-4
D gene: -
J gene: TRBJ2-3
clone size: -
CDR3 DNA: TGTGCCAGCAGTGAGGAACAGGTTATGGGTACGCAGTATTTT
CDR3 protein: CASSEEQVMGTQYF

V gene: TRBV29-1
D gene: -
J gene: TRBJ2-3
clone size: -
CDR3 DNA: TGCAGCGCCTCATGGGGCGGGATCACAGATACGCAGTATTTT
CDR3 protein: CSASWGGITDTQYF

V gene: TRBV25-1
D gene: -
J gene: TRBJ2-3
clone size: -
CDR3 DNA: TGTGCCAGCAGGGACACGACCTTCCCAGATACGCAGTATTTT
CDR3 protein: CASRDTTFPDTQYF

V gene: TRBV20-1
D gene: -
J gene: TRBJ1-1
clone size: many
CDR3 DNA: TGCAGTGCTAGTAATGCACGGGGGGTGAGTGAAGCTTTCTTT
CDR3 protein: CSASNARGVSEAFF

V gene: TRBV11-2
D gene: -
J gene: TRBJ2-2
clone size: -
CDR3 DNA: TGTGCCAGCAGCTTACGGGTAGATCCCACCGGGGAGCTGTTTTTT
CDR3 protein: CASSLRVDPTGELFF

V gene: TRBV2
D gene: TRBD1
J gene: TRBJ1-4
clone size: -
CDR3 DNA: TGTGCCAGCAGGGGGACAGGGGGTAGTGAAAAACTGTTTTTT
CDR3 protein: CASRGTGGSEKLFF

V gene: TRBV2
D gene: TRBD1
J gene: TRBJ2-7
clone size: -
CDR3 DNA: TGTGCCAGCAGTGAAGCGGGTGGCCGTACAGGGGATCGGCAGTACTTC
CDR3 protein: CASSEAGGRTGDRQYF

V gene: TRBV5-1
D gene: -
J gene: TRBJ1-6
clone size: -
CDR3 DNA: TGCGCCAGCAGCGAAGGACAGTTTGATAATTCACCCCTCCACTTT
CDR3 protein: CASSEGQFDNSPLHF

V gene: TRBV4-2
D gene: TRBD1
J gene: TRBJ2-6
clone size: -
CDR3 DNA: TGTGCCAGCAGCCGGGAAGCATTGGGACAGGGTTTAGGCTCTGGGGCCAACGTCCTGACTTTC
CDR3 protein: CASSREALGQGLGSGANVLTF

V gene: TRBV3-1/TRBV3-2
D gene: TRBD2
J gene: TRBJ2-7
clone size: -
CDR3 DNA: TGTGCCAGCAGCCAAGGTGGGCGGGAGGACAGCTACGAGCAGTACTTC
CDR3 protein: CASSQGGREDSYEQYF

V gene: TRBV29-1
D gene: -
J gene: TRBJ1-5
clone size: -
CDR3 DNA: TGCAGCGTTGCAGTAGGTTCAGGGCAGCCCCAGCATTTT
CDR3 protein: CSVAVGSGQPQHF

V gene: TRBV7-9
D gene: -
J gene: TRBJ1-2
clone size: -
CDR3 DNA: TGTGCCAGCAGCTTAAGTCAGGGCTACTATGGCTACACCTTC
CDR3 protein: CASSLSQGYYGYTF

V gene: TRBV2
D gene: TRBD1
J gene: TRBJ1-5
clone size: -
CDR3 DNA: TGTGCCAGCAGCGGGGACAGGGGGCACCAGCCCCAGCATTTT
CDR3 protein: CASSGDRGHQPQHF

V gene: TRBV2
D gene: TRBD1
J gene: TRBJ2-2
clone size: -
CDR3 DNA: TGTGCCAGCAATCCGGGACAGGGAAGCACCGGGGAGCTGTTTTTT
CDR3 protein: CASNPGQGSTGELFF

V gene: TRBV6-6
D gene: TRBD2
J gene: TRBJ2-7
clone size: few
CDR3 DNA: TGTGCCAGCAGTTACGGCGGGAGGGCCCAGGGCGAGCAGTACTTC
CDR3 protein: CASSYGGRAQGEQYF

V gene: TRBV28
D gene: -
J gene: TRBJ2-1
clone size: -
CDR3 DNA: TGTGCCAGCAGTCGCCGGGGTTTAGGGTACAATGAGCAGTTCTTC
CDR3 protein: CASSRRGLGYNEQFF

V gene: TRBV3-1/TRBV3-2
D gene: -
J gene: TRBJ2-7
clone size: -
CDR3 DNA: TGTGCCAGCAGTCATGGCCGGGGTGGGGAGCAGTACTTC
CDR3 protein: CASSHGRGGEQYF

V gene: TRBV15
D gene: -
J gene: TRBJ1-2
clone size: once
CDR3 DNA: TGTGCCACCAGCAGACAAGACAGTGCCGTTAACTATGGCTACACCTTC
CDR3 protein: CATSRQDSAVNYGYTF

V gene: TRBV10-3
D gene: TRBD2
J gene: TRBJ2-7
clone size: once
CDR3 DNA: TGTGCCACGCGGACTAGCGGGAGTTACGAGCAGTACTTC
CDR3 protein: CATRTSGSYEQYF

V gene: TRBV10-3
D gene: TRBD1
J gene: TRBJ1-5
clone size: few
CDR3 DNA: TGTGCCATCAGTGCGCAACAGGGGGCTGTTCAGCCCCAGCATTTT
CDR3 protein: CAISAQQGAVQPQHF

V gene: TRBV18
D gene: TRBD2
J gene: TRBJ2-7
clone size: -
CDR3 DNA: TGTGCCAGCTCACCACAGCGGGAGGTATACGAGCAGTACTTC
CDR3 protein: CASSPQREVYEQYF

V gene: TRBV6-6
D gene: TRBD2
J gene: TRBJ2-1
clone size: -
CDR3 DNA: TGTGCCAGCACAACTAGCGGGACGTACAATGAGCAGTTCTTC
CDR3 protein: CASTTSGTYNEQFF

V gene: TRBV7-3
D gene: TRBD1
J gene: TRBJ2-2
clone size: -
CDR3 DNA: TGTGCCAGCAGCCCACAGGGGGCTAACGGGGAGCTGTTTTTT
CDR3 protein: CASSPQGANGELFF

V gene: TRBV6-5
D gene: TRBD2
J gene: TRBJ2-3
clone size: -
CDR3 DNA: TGTGCCAGCACCCACGGGACTAGCGGGAAATCGTATTTT
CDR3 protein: CASTHGTSGKSYF

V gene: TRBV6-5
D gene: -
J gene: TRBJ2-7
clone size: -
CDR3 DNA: TGTGCCAGCAGTTACTCCGGGTTGTTGCACTACGAGCAGTACTTC
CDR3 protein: CASSYSGLLHYEQYF

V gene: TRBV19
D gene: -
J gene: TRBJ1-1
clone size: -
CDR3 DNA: TGTGCCAGCTGCCAGAAATTTAACACTGAAGCTTTCTTT
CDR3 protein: CASCQKFNTEAFF

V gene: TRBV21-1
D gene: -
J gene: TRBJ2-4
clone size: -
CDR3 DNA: TGTGCCAGCAGACGGGAAATTCAGTACTTC
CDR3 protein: CASRREIQYF

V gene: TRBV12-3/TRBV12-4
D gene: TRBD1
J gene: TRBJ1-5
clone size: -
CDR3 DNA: TGTGCCGTCACAGGGGATCAGCCCCAGCATTTT
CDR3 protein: CAVTGDQPQHF

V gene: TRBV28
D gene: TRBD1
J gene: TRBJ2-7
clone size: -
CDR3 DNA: TGTGCCAGCAGAGCACCGGGACAGTTCTACGAGCAGTACTTC
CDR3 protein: CASRAPGQFYEQYF

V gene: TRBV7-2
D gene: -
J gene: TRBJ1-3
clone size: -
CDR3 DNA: TGTGCCAGCAGCCCGCCGGGGAGGGGCGGAAACACCATATATTTT
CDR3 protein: CASSPPGRGGNTIYF

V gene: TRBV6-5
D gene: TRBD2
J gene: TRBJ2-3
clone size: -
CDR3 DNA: TGTGCCAGCAGTTTCCAGACTAGCGACGGCACAGATACGCAGTATTTT
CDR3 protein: CASSFQTSDGTDTQYF

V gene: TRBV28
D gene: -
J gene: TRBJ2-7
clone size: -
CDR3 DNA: TGTGCCAGCAGTCCTCGCAACAGGGTTTTCTACGAGCAGTACTTC
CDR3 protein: CASSPRNRVFYEQYF

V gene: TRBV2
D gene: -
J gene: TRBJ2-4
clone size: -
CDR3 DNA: TGTGCCAGCACTGCTAGGGGCGCGCTTTGGGCCAAAAACATTCAGTACTTC
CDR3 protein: CASTARGALWAKNIQYF

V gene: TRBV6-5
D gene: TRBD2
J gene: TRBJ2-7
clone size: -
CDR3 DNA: TGTGCCAGCAGTTATAGCGGGGCGAGCTCCTACGAGCAGTACTTC
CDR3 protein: CASSYSGASSYEQYF

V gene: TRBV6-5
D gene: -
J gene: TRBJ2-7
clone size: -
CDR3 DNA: TGTGCCAGCATGGGGGCTGCCACTAACTACGAGCAGTACTTC
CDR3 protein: CASMGAATNYEQYF

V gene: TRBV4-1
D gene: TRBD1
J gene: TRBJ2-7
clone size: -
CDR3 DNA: TGCGCCAGCACCCCGGGACAGGGACAAGGCGAGCAGTACTTC
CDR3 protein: CASTPGQGQGEQYF

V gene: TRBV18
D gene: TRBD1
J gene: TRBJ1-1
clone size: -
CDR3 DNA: TGTGCCAGCTCACCAACCGGGACAGGGTTTCGTACCGAAACGTCTTTCTTT
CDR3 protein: CASSPTGTGFRTETSFF

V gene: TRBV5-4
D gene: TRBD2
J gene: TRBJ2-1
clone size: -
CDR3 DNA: TGTGCCAGCAGCGGGCGTAGCGGGAGAGGCAGCAATGAGCAGTTCTTC
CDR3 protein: CASSGRSGRGSNEQFF

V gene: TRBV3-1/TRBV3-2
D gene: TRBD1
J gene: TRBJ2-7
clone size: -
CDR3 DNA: TGTGCCAGCAGCTCCCGGACAGGGAACGCTGGTAGCGCCGAGCAGTACTTC
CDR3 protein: CASSSRTGNAGSAEQYF